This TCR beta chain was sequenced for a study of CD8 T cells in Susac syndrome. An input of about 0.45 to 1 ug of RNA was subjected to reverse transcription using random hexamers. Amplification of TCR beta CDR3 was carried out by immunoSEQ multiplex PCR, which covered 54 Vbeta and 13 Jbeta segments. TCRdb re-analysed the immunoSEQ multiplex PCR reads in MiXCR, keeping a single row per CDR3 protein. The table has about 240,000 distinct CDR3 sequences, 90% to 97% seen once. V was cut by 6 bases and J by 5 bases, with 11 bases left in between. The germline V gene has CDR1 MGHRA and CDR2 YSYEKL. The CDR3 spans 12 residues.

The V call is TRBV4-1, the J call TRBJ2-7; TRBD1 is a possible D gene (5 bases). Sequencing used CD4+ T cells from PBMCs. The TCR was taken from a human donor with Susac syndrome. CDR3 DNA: TGCGCCAGCAGAGCCCAGGGTGACGAGCAGTACTTC. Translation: CASRAQGDEQYF.